This TCR beta chain came from a study of control samples from healthy donors and cancer patients. Assay used: immunoSEQ multiplex PCR; TCRdb lists only in-frame clones, some missing. The sample consists of 90,000 or so clones, approximately 84% of them appearing once. V gave up 0 bases and J gave up 2 bases, with 12 bases separating them. Germline-derived CDR1 and CDR2 are SGHRS and YFSETQ. The CDR3 totals 16 residues. The sample was PBMCs. The origin of this receptor is a man between 65 and 80 years old with lung cancer. The rearrangement joins TRBV5-1 to TRBJ2-1; D is perhaps TRBD1 (6 bases). Here the CDR3 reads CASSLGSQGPYNEQFF. In DNA, the CDR3 is TGCGCCAGCAGCTTGGGCTCTCAGGGGCCCTACAATGAGCAGTTCTTC.